This T cell receptor (beta chain) was obtained from a study of breast tumors, draining lymph nodes, adjacent tissues. The V end lost 0 bases, the J end lost 0 bases, and 6 bases lay between the germline ends. Germline-derived CDR1 and CDR2 are SGHDN and FVKESK. The CDR3 runs 15 residues. This clonotype was seen ten or more times. The target antigen is unknown. Each CDR3 protein gets one entry after TCRdb re-called the multiplex PCR reads with MiXCR. The sample carries about 140,000 distinct CDR3 sequences, about 31% recorded once. The lymph nodes were axillary draining lymph nodes from breast cancer patients. Broader study findings: Tumor and nontumor repertoires were significantly more similar in luminal-like than in basal-like breast cancer.

This chain connects TRBV14 to TRBJ1-3, with D possibly TRBD1 on 5 matching bases. The material sequenced was axillary lymph node tissue. The origin of this receptor is a female donor with breast cancer. Some clones in this sample may be carry-over from other donors' samples. The CDR3 reads CASSQEGPSGNTIYF. The CDR3 DNA reads TGTGCCAGCAGCCAAGAGGGGCCCTCTGGAAACACCATATATTTT.